Presented here are 26 T cell receptor beta chains from one specimen sequenced in a study of T cells in Graves' hyperthyroidism and ophthalmopathy. The source material, RNA transcripts, was used to amplify TCR beta CDR3 regions. First-round RT-PCR with HTBI primers amplified the TCR CDR3 region. Each CDR3 protein is one row after TCRdb ran MiXCR on the multiplex PCR reads. This sample has more than 300,000 distinct CDR3 sequences, with around 13% found just once. Material for sequencing was blood. Every receptor here comes from a woman aged 30 to 39 with Graves' hyperthyroidism.

This clonotype has at least ten counts. The V and J genes are TRBV7-2 and TRBJ2-3; TRBD2 aligns across 7 bases. The length of the CDR3 is 16 residues. CDR1 is SGHTA, CDR2 FQGNSA, per germline. The J segment lost 6 bases and the V segment lost 2 bases, leaving 11 bases of the junction unmatched. In DNA, the CDR3 is TGTGCCAGCAGCTTACGGGGGAGATACGGGGGGGATACGCAGTATTTT. Its protein product is CASSLRGRYGGDTQYF.

This clonotype was seen a handful of times. The chain has TRBV20-1 and TRBJ2-3, with a weak D call TRBD1 (6 bases). The V end lost 6 bases, the J end lost 3 bases, and 13 bases lay between the germline ends. The length of the CDR3 is 13 residues. Germline V gene lookup returns CDR1 DFQATT and CDR2 SNEGSKA (reference sequence). DNA for the CDR3: TGCAGTGCGGGGACACCCCGGACAGATACGCAGTATTTT. Its translation: CSAGTPRTDTQYF.

The chain employs TRBV20-1 and TRBJ2-1, with 7 bases matching TRBD2. Germline V gene sequence: CDR1 DFQATT, CDR2 SNEGSKA (reference sequence). There are 11 residues in the CDR3. V lost 6 bases to trimming and J lost 9 bases; unmatched junction nucleotides: 5. This chain's CDR3 is CSARTRVEQFF. CDR3 bases: TGCAGTGCCCGGACTAGGGTTGAGCAGTTCTTC.

This clonotype was picked up a small number of times. The rearrangement uses TRBV5-6 and TRBJ1-2; a possible D gene is TRBD1 (5 bases). V was trimmed by 3 bases and J by 8 bases, leaving 17 bases between them. CDR1 SGHDT and CDR2 YYEEEE come from the germline V gene. There are 14 residues in the CDR3. CDR3 protein: CASSWGGTAQGYTF. CDR3 bases: TGTGCCAGCAGCTGGGGAGGGACGGCTCAGGGCTACACCTTC.

To note about this clonotype: This may stem from a read error, because a much larger clone lies one nucleotide away. The chain has TRBV6-1 and TRBJ2-7; D unclear. The CDR3 covers 10 residues. The V gene lost 6 bases and the J gene lost 6 bases, with 6 bases spanning the gap. CDR1 is MNHNS and CDR2 is SASEGT in the germline V gene. The CDR3 coding sequence is TGTGCCAGCAGGGATTGCGAGCAGTACTTC. Translating it yields CASRDCEQYF.

This clonotype was picked up many times. The V and J genes are TRBV12-3 or TRBV12-4 and TRBJ2-7; D gene uncertain. The CDR3 is 12 amino acids. Deletions cut 3 bases from V and 6 bases from J, with 9 bases between. CDR3 amino acids: CASSLTRSEQYF. DNA for the CDR3: TGTGCCAGCAGTTTGACAAGGTCCGAGCAGTACTTC.

V is TRBV30 and J is TRBJ2-1, with 13 positions matching TRBD2. This CDR3 is built from 19 residues. The junction had 14 bases not matched to a gene; V was cut back by 2 bases and J by 4 bases. The germline CDR1 and CDR2 sequences are GTSNPN and SVGIG (reference sequence). Here the CDR3 reads CAWSRPGLAGDARYNEQFF. The CDR3 DNA sequence: TGTGCCTGGAGTAGGCCTGGACTAGCGGGGGACGCCCGTTACAATGAGCAGTTCTTC.

The sample holds a few counts of this clonotype. An end of the junction does not agree with germline; a read error may underlie this. This chain joins TRBV18 and TRBJ2-1; weak D call: TRBD1 (5 bases). This CDR3 spans 13 amino acids. Germline CDR1 and CDR2: KGHSH and LQKENI. CDR3 region: CAGSPGRNNEQFF. CDR3 bases: TGTGCCGGCTCACCAGGGCGGAACAATGAGCAGTTCTTC.

This clonotype has a count of ten or more. The chain employs TRBV11-2 and TRBJ2-3; 7 nucleotides match TRBD1. In germline, CDR1 is SGHAT, CDR2 FQNNGV. The CDR3 extends over 14 amino acids. Trimming took 3 bases from V and 2 from J; bases not matched to a gene: 2. The CDR3 DNA sequence: TGTGCCAGCAGCTTGGGACAGTTCACAGATACGCAGTATTTT. This translates into CASSLGQFTDTQYF. Complete variable domain (other parts from reference TRBV11-2 and TRBJ2-3): EAGVAQSPRYKIIEKRQSVAFWCNPISGHATLYWYQQILGQGPKLLIQFQNNGVVDDSQLPKDRFSAERLKGVDSTLKIQPAKLEDSAVYLCASSLGQFTDTQYFGPGTRLTVL.

This clonotype was recorded at least ten times. V gene TRBV10-1 combines with J gene TRBJ2-3; tentatively, D is TRBD2 (5 bases). The V end was cut by 1 base, the J end by 4 bases, with 9 bases between. Per germline, CDR1 WNHNN and CDR2 SYGVQD (reference sequence). There are 14 residues in the CDR3. The CDR3 loop is CASSEFEGADTQYF. The CDR3 DNA follows: TGCGCCAGCAGTGAGTTCGAGGGTGCAGATACGCAGTATTTT.

This clonotype appeared many times. This chain uses TRBV28 with TRBJ1-5; D unresolved. The CDR3 consists of 13 residues. Trimming shortened V by 7 bases and J by 0 bases, and 7 bases separated the two germline ends. Germline V gene lookup returns CDR1 MDHEN and CDR2 SYDVKM. The CDR3 spells CASTVGSNQPQHF. CDR3 coding DNA: TGTGCCAGCACTGTAGGTAGCAATCAGCCCCAGCATTTT.

This clonotype was picked up many times. The genes are TRBV20-1 and TRBJ2-7; D not certain. Deletions cut 3 bases from V and 2 bases from J, with 11 bases between. In germline, CDR1 is DFQATT, CDR2 SNEGSKA (reference sequence). The length of the CDR3 is 13 residues. CDR3: CSASPAEPYEQYF. The CDR3 coding sequence is TGCAGTGCTAGTCCTGCGGAACCCTACGAGCAGTACTTC.

V usage is TRBV7-9 and J usage is TRBJ1-3, with 7 bases matching TRBD1. The CDR3 runs 14 residues. Germline V gene lookup returns CDR1 SEHNR and CDR2 FQNEAQ (reference sequence). V shed 4 bases, J shed 4 bases, and the junction held 4 bases outside the gene matches. CDR3 DNA sequence: TGTGCCAGCAGCTCCAACAGGGGCGGAAACACCATATATTTT. Translating gives CASSSNRGGNTIYF.

There are many counts of this clonotype. The chain recombines TRBV12-3 or TRBV12-4 with TRBJ2-7; D gene ambiguous. The CDR3 is made up of 14 amino acids. V lost 5 bases, J lost 6 bases, and 17 bases lay in between. The CDR3 DNA reads as TGTGCCAGCAGTCCGCGGACCGGTAGACTCGAGCAGTACTTC. It is translated as CASSPRTGRLEQYF.

There are many counts of this clonotype. The V gene is TRBV28, the J gene TRBJ1-5; D remains unclear. Germline-derived CDR1 and CDR2 are MDHEN and SYDVKM. The CDR3 is made up of 16 amino acids. V was trimmed by 2 bases and J by 3 bases, leaving 14 bases between them. The DNA of the CDR3 is TGTGCCAGCAGTTTACGGCAAGCATCCCCCAATCAGCCCCAGCATTTT. Translation: CASSLRQASPNQPQHF.

This clonotype was picked up a small number of times. The chain carries TRBV19 and TRBJ2-2, with D possibly being TRBD1 or TRBD2 (5 bases each). V lost 6 bases and J 7 bases, leaving 12 bases between the germline ends. This CDR3 region has 13 residues. Germline V lookup: CDR1 LNHDA, CDR2 SQIVND (reference sequence). The CDR3 loop is CASRGDQGGELFF. For the CDR3, the DNA is TGTGCCAGTAGGGGGGACCAGGGCGGGGAGCTGTTTTTT.

This clonotype was recorded many times. The V gene is TRBV28, the J gene TRBJ2-7; 10 nucleotides align to TRBD1. The V gene's germline CDR1 is MDHEN and CDR2 SYDVKM. Unmatched junction bases numbered 10, after V lost 1 base and J lost 7 bases. This CDR3 region has 16 residues. The chain's CDR3 is CASSLLRGTGEGEQYF. The CDR3 nucleotides read TGTGCCAGCAGTTTATTGAGAGGGACAGGGGAAGGTGAGCAGTACTTC.

This sequence joins TRBV6-2 or TRBV6-3 and TRBJ2-5; weak D call: TRBD1 (5 bases). Germline CDR1 reads MNHEY; CDR2 reads SVGEGT. This CDR3 is built from 16 residues. V lost 7 bases and J lost 2, with 20 bases in between. The CDR3 coding sequence is TGTGCCAGCACAGGGTCTCATTTTGATCTGCAAGAGACCCAGTACTTC. It yields the protein CASTGSHFDLQETQYF.

This clonotype was observed at least ten times. V usage is TRBV20-1 and J usage is TRBJ2-7, with 8 bases fitting TRBD2. CDR1 DFQATT and CDR2 SNEGSKA come from the germline V gene (reference sequence). V gave up 4 bases and J gave up 5 bases; unmatched junction bases: 7. CDR3 size: 13 residues. In DNA, the CDR3 is TGCAGTGCTATTTCCAGCGGGGGAAACGAGCAGTACTTC. It is translated as CSAISSGGNEQYF.

DNA of the CDR3: TGTGCCAGCAGCCCACTACGGGACAGGGGCAACACCATATATTTT. This translates into CASSPLRDRGNTIYF. The chain couples TRBV12-3 or TRBV12-4 to TRBJ1-3, with 10 bases lining up with TRBD1. This CDR3 spans 15 amino acids. Trimming removed 6 bases from V and 7 bases from J; junction bases left unmatched: 9.

This clonotype was observed a few times. The chain combines TRBV6-2 or TRBV6-3 with TRBJ1-1, with D tentatively TRBD1 (5 bases). CDR3 size: 14 residues. With 7 bases removed from V and 6 bases from J, the gap between germline ends came to 18 bases. Per germline, CDR1 MNHEY and CDR2 SVGEGT. The CDR3 DNA follows: TGTGCCAGCAAAGGTCAGGGATTGGAGGCTGAAGCTTTCTTT. Protein: CASKGQGLEAEAFF.

This clonotype has ten or more counts. This chain links TRBV7-3 with TRBJ2-7; the D gene could be TRBD1 or TRBD2 (5 bases each). V gave up 3 bases and J gave up 7 bases, with 16 bases separating them. The germline V gene has CDR1 SGHTA and CDR2 FQGTGA. The CDR3 has 14 residues. CDR3 DNA: TGTGCCAGCAGCTTCGATCGGGAAAGGGGAGAGCAGTACTTC. It specifies CASSFDRERGEQYF.

This clonotype has at least ten counts. The V gene is TRBV7-2, the J gene TRBJ2-5; TRBD2 matches 12 bases. V dropped 4 bases and J dropped 4; count of bases not matched to a gene: 1. The CDR3 is 14 residues long. Germline CDR1 reads SGHTA; CDR2 reads FQGNSA. DNA of the CDR3: TGTGCCAGCAGCTCTAGCGGGAGGGCAGAGACCCAGTACTTC. Protein sequence: CASSSSGRAETQYF.

This clonotype was recorded at least ten times. The V call is TRBV18, the J call TRBJ1-5; D is perhaps TRBD1 (5 bases). The CDR3 length is 15 residues. Germline CDR1 reads KGHSH; CDR2 reads LQKENI. V lost 6 bases, J lost 0 bases, and 12 bases lay in between. The CDR3 sequence: CASSPGTDSNQPQHF. In DNA form, the CDR3 reads TGTGCCAGCTCCCCCGGGACGGATAGCAATCAGCCCCAGCATTTT.

Only a few counts were recorded for this clonotype. The CDR3 DNA is TGCAGCGTTGAGAGGGGGCGGGAGCAGTTCTTC. Its translation is CSVERGREQFF. V is TRBV29-1 and J is TRBJ2-1; 7 bases fit TRBD1. The CDR3 runs 11 residues. Trimming took 3 bases from V and 10 from J; bases not matched to a gene: 3. From germline, CDR1 is SQVTM and CDR2 ANQGSEA.

This clonotype has ten or more counts. This chain connects TRBV10-1 to TRBJ2-5; D ambiguous. V dropped 2 bases and J dropped 1 base, with 17 bases sitting between them. Germline CDR1 is WNHNN and CDR2 is SYGVQD (reference sequence). This CDR3 contains 17 residues. The CDR3 loop reads CASSEGSRVDGQETQYF. Written as DNA, the CDR3 is TGCGCCAGCAGTGAGGGGTCCCGCGTTGACGGCCAAGAGACCCAGTACTTC.